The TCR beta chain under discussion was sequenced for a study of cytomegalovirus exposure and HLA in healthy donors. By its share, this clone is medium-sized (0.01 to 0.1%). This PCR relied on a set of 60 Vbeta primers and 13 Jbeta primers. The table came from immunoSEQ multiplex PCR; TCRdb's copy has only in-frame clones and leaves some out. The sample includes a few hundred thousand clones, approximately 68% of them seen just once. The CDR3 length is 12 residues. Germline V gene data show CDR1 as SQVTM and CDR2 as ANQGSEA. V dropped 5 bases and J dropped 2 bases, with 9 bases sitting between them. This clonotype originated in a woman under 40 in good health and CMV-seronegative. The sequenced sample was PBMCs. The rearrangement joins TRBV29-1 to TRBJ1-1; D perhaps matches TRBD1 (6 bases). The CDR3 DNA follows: TGCAGCGTTCGGGACATAAACACTGAAGCTTTCTTT. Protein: CSVRDINTEAFF.